This TCR beta chain was found in a study of T cell repertoires in cytomegalovirus infection. Concerning this clonotype: Its antigen is currently unknown.

TCRdb re-analysed the reads in MiXCR, keeping a single row per CDR3 protein. The sample has roughly 350,000 distinct CDR3 sequences, about 34% seen once; the top ten hold less than 15%. This CDR3 is 13 amino acids long. CDR1 is MNHNS and CDR2 is SASEGT in the germline V gene. Trimming cost V 6 bases and J 1 base, with 9 bases left between them. The chain carries TRBV6-1 and TRBJ1-1; D uncertain. The TCR comes from a human donor in good health (CMV status not recorded). Some clones in this sample may be carry-over from other donors' samples. The input for sequencing was cultured PBMCs, taken from culture after CMV antigen stimulation. CDR3 nucleotide sequence: TGTGCCAGCAGGACCCGATGGAACACTGAAGCTTTCTTT. Translation gives CASRTRWNTEAFF.